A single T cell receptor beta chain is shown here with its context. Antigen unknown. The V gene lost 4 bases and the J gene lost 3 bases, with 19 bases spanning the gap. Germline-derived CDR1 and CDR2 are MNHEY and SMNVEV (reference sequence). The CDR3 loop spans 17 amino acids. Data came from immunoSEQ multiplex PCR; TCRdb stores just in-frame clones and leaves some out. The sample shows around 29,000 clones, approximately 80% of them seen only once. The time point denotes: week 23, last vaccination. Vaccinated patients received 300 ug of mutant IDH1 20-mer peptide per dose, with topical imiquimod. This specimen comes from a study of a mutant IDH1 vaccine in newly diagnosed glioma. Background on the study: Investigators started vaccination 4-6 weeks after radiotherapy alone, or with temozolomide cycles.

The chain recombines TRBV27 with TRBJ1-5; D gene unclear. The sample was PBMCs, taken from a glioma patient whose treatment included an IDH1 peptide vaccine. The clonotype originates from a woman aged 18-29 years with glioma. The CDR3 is CASSSLAGAYTNQPQHF. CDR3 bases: TGTGCCAGCAGTTCCCTTGCGGGCGCCTATACCAATCAGCCCCAGCATTTT.